The 11 T cell receptor beta chains below all came from one sample that was sequenced in a study of CD8 T cells in ankylosing spondylitis. Study-level results: Roughly eight highly homologous variants made up a TCR beta motif that seemed to typify ankylosing spondylitis blood.

TCRdb re-called the 5' RACE reads through MiXCR, storing one row per CDR3 protein. This table holds approximately 150,000 distinct CDR3 sequences, about 15% found once. What these receptors recognize is not known. The source material was blood, either unsorted or a sorted T cell fraction (not recorded which). The origin of the receptors is a male donor with ankylosing spondylitis.

The CDR3 region is CAISAGYSNQPQHF. Written as DNA, the CDR3 is TGTGCCATTTCCGCCGGTTATAGCAATCAGCCCCAGCATTTT. This rearrangement joins TRBV10-3 to TRBJ1-5; D remains unclear. V lost 9 bases to trimming and J lost 0 bases, with 12 bases between them. The CDR3 sequence is 14 residues long. Per germline, CDR1 ENHRY and CDR2 SYGVKD.

This clonotype was counted between two and nine times. V and J are TRBV6-1 and TRBJ2-2; no firm D call. This CDR3 comprises 15 residues. Trimming left V 6 bases short and J 4 bases short, with 15 bases between. From germline, CDR1 is MNHNS and CDR2 SASEGT. CDR3 sequence (DNA): TGTGCCAGCAGCCACCGAGGATATATCACCGGGGAGCTGTTTTTT. It codes for CASSHRGYITGELFF.

The chain links TRBV7-9 to TRBJ1-1; the D is unclear. CDR1 and CDR2 from the germline V gene are SEHNR and FQNEAQ (reference sequence). This CDR3 is 11 amino acids long. V was shortened by 5 bases and J by 4 bases, with 5 bases between the two germline ends. In DNA, the CDR3 is TGTGCCAGCAGCCCTTCCACTGAAGCTTTCTTT. Amino acids: CASSPSTEAFF.

V gene TRBV27 combines with J gene TRBJ1-5; D is unresolved. V lost 3 bases and J lost 5, with 8 bases in between. CDR3 length: 13 amino acids. Looked up from germline, CDR1 is MNHEY and CDR2 is SMNVEV (reference sequence). The CDR3 is CASSFGSDQPQHF. The CDR3 DNA is TGTGCCAGCAGTTTTGGGTCCGATCAGCCCCAGCATTTT.

In this sample, this clonotype turned up a few times. The chain is built from TRBV6-5 and TRBJ2-2; TRBD2 matches 12 bases. The CDR3 sequence is 17 residues long. Germline CDR1 and CDR2: MNHEY and SVGAGI. J gave up 5 bases and V 5 bases, and 9 bases lay outside the gene matches. CDR3 nucleotides: TGTGCCAGCAGTCACCCAGGACTAGCGGGAAATACCGGGGAGCTGTTTTTT. The encoded protein is CASSHPGLAGNTGELFF.

The chain couples TRBV9 to TRBJ2-3; TRBD1 matches 10 bases. Germline values: CDR1 SGDLS, CDR2 YYNGEE. This CDR3 spans 17 amino acids. V lost 4 bases, J lost 2 bases, and 10 bases stayed unmatched. The DNA for the CDR3 is TGTGCCAGCAGCCGGGACAGGGGAGGAGGTCCCACAGATACGCAGTATTTT. Translated, it gives CASSRDRGGGPTDTQYF.

The chain recombines TRBV9 with TRBJ2-1; D gene uncertain. V lost 1 base and J 6 bases, leaving 2 bases between the germline ends. The germline gives CDR1 SGDLS, CDR2 YYNGEE. The CDR3 runs 11 residues. CDR3 residues: CASSVSNEQFF. CDR3 sequence (DNA): TGTGCCAGCAGCGTATCCAATGAGCAGTTCTTC.

The sample holds a few counts of this clonotype. The CDR3 is CASCYSKNTEAFF. DNA of the CDR3: TGCGCCAGCTGCTACTCGAAGAACACTGAAGCTTTCTTT. The V call is TRBV4-1, the J call TRBJ1-1; no firm D call. The CDR3 totals 13 residues. Trimming removed 8 bases at V and 1 base at J, with 11 bases between. The germline V gene encodes CDR1 MGHRA and CDR2 YSYEKL.

The V gene is TRBV7-7, the J gene TRBJ2-1; 11 bases agree with TRBD2. Unmatched junction bases numbered 6, after V lost 5 bases and J lost 0 bases. Germline-derived CDR1 and CDR2 are SSHAT and FNYEAQ (reference sequence). CDR3 size: 17 residues. The DNA of the CDR3 is TGTGCCAGCAGCAAACGTAGCGGGAGGGTCTCCTACAATGAGCAGTTCTTC. Its translation: CASSKRSGRVSYNEQFF. Full variable domain (remainder filled in from reference TRBV7-7 and TRBJ2-1): GAGVSQSPRYKVTKRGQDVTLRCDPISSHATLYWYQQALGQGPEFLTYFNYEAQPDKSGLPSDRFSAERPEGSISTLTIQRTEQRDSAMYRCASSKRSGRVSYNEQFFGPGTRLTVL.

CDR3 sequence: CATSGGGLAGFGELFF. The CDR3 nucleotides read TGTGCCACCAGTGGAGGCGGACTAGCGGGTTTCGGGGAGCTGTTTTTT. V is TRBV24-1 and J is TRBJ2-2; 11 nucleotides align to TRBD2. Looked up from germline, CDR1 is KGHDR and CDR2 is SFDVKD. V trimming: 5 bases; J trimming: 7 bases; junction bases outside the gene matches: 8. The CDR3 is made up of 16 amino acids.

The gene calls are TRBV7-6 and TRBJ1-2; D possibly corresponds to TRBD1 (5 bases). In germline, CDR1 is SGHVS, CDR2 FNYEAQ. This CDR3 is built from 13 residues. Trimming shortened V by 1 base and J by 8 bases, and 11 bases separated the two germline ends. CDR3 DNA sequence: TGTGCCAGCAGCTTAGAAGGGGATTGGGGCTACACCTTC. Amino acid sequence: CASSLEGDWGYTF.